What follows are 14 T cell receptor beta chains derived from one specimen sequenced in a study of siplizumab effects on memory and regulatory T cells. Only in-frame clones appear in the TCRdb table, and some are missing; sequencing was by immunoSEQ multiplex PCR. The repertoire consists of 100,000 or so clones, with 90% to 95% occurring once and the leading ten covering about 0.16%. Sample: non-Treg CD4+ T cells sorted from blood. Receptor source: a human donor in good health.

The V call is TRBV10-3, the J call TRBJ1-2; possibly TRBD1 for D (6 bases). Trimming left V 3 bases short and J 5 bases short, with 22 bases between. Germline CDR1 reads ENHRY; CDR2 reads SYGVKD. The CDR3 sequence is 17 residues long. CDR3 loop: CAISDIPPGGPTYGYTF. The CDR3 coding sequence is TGTGCCATCAGTGATATTCCCCCCGGGGGGCCGACTTATGGCTACACCTTC.

The chain carries TRBV28 and TRBJ1-2, with TRBD1 as a possible D gene (6 bases). This CDR3 contains 16 residues. V was trimmed by 6 bases and J by 5 bases, leaving 22 bases between them. Germline values: CDR1 MDHEN, CDR2 SYDVKM. This CDR3 reads CASSFLQGRGMYGYTF. CDR3 sequence (DNA): TGTGCCAGCAGCTTCTTACAGGGCCGGGGAATGTATGGCTACACCTTC.

The rearrangement joins TRBV4-1 to TRBJ1-3, with D perhaps matching TRBD1 (5 bases). Trimming removed 6 bases from V and 2 bases from J, with 17 bases in between. CDR3 length: 16 amino acids. Germline loops: CDR1 MGHRA, CDR2 YSYEKL. CDR3 region: CASRHMGREAGNTIYF. Here the CDR3 DNA reads TGCGCCAGCAGGCATATGGGACGCGAGGCTGGAAACACCATATATTTT.

This clone was recorded a few times. This rearrangement joins TRBV2 to TRBJ2-5; D is ambiguous. The CDR3 contains 13 residues. Germline V gene sequence: CDR1 SNHLY, CDR2 FYNNEI. Trimming took 7 bases from V and 2 from J, leaving 11 bases between them. DNA of the CDR3: TGTGCCAGCACCTTGGACCTGCAAGAGACCCAGTACTTC. Its translation: CASTLDLQETQYF.

The gene calls are TRBV5-5 and TRBJ1-5; D possibly corresponds to TRBD1 (5 bases). The ends were cut back, 3 bases at V and 4 bases at J, with 11 bases in the middle. This CDR3 has 14 residues. Per germline, CDR1 SGHKS and CDR2 YYEKEE (reference sequence). CDR3 DNA: TGTGCCAGCAGCTGGCAGGGCGAAAATCAGCCCCAGCATTTT. This gives the protein CASSWQGENQPQHF.

V is TRBV9 and J is TRBJ2-7, with D hard to call. The CDR3 contains 15 residues. The germline V gene has CDR1 SGDLS and CDR2 YYNGEE. V dropped 0 bases and J dropped 2 bases, with 12 bases sitting between them. The DNA for the CDR3 is TGTGCCAGCAGCGTAGTTTTAGGCACCACCTACGAGCAGTACTTC. It specifies CASSVVLGTTYEQYF.

This rearrangement joins TRBV10-3 to TRBJ2-7, with 14 nucleotides matching TRBD2. The ends lost 6 bases at V and 2 bases at J; junction bases unmatched: 0. Germline loops: CDR1 ENHRY, CDR2 SYGVKD. The CDR3 has 14 amino acids. CDR3 protein: CAIRTSGGAYEQYF. As DNA, the CDR3 is TGTGCCATCAGGACTAGCGGGGGGGCCTACGAGCAGTACTTC.

The gene calls are TRBV25-1 and TRBJ1-4; no firm D call. This CDR3 region has 16 residues. Germline V gives CDR1 MGHDK, CDR2 SYGVNS. The ends were cut back, 0 bases at V and 0 bases at J, with 8 bases in the middle. CDR3 protein: CASSEYTFATNEKLFF. Here the CDR3 DNA reads TGTGCCAGCAGTGAATATACCTTCGCAACTAATGAAAAACTGTTTTTT.

The gene calls are TRBV23-1 and TRBJ1-5; D possibly corresponds to TRBD1 (5 bases). TRBV23-1 has ORF status, its function being uncertain. With 0 bases removed from V and 7 bases from J, the gap between germline ends came to 22 bases. The length of the CDR3 is 18 residues. The CDR3 here is CASSQSKGGGYCEQPQHF. CDR3 sequence (DNA): TGCGCCAGCAGTCAATCCAAGGGTGGGGGGTATTGTGAGCAGCCCCAGCATTTT.

This clone was observed a single time. The chain is built from TRBV5-1 and TRBJ1-4; no clear D gene. Germline values: CDR1 SGHRS, CDR2 YFSETQ. The V end lost 3 bases, the J end lost 5 bases, and 17 bases lay between the germline ends. This CDR3 contains 16 residues. CDR3 protein: CASSSDLTLGNEKLFF. The CDR3 DNA reads as TGCGCCAGCAGCTCAGATCTGACACTTGGAAATGAAAAACTGTTTTTT.

This chain links TRBV5-4 with TRBJ2-1, with 7 bases that match TRBD1. CDR3 length equals 14 residues. Germline V gives CDR1 SGHNT, CDR2 YYREEE (reference sequence). The junction had 5 bases not matched to a gene; V was cut back by 2 bases and J by 6 bases. CDR3 DNA: TGTGCCAGCAGCTTAGACAGGGCCAGCAATGAGCAGTTCTTC. Translation gives CASSLDRASNEQFF.

The J gene is TRBJ2-7, the V gene TRBV5-5; TRBD1 agrees at 7 bases. CDR1 SGHKS and CDR2 YYEKEE come from the germline V gene (reference sequence). This CDR3 has 13 residues. J gave up 4 bases and V 4 bases, and 5 bases lay outside the gene matches. The CDR3 nucleotides are TGTGCCAGCAGCGGGGACAGCTTTTACGAGCAGTACTTC. It encodes CASSGDSFYEQYF. Filled out from reference TRBV5-5 and TRBJ2-7, the complete variable domain reads DAGVTQSPTHLIKTRGQQVTLRCSPISGHKSVSWYQQVLGQGPQFIFQYYEKEERGRGNFPDRFSARQFPNYSSELNVNALLLGDSALYLCASSGDSFYEQYFGPGTRLTVT.

The chain joins TRBV5-4 to TRBJ1-6; D is perhaps TRBD1 (6 bases). Germline V lookup: CDR1 SGHNT, CDR2 YYREEE (reference sequence). The ends were cut back, 2 bases at V and 8 bases at J, with 11 bases in the middle. This CDR3 comprises 14 residues. The CDR3 nucleotides are TGTGCCAGCAGCTTAGGGGGGATTGATTCACCCCTCCACTTT. Translating gives CASSLGGIDSPLHF.

V is TRBV6-6 and J is TRBJ1-2; 7 bases are shared with TRBD1. Germline CDR1 is MNHNY and CDR2 is SVGAGI (reference sequence). The CDR3 loop spans 12 amino acids. Trimming cost V 10 bases and J 8 bases; bases outside gene matches: 10. The CDR3 nucleotides are TGTGCCACCTCTACAGGGGTTGAGGGCTACACCTTC. Translation gives CATSTGVEGYTF.